The 23 T cell receptor beta chains below all came from one sample that was sequenced in a study of blood T cells in healthy people across ages. PCR was performed a second time for about 7 to 11 cycles using a sample-barcoded 5' primer and a J-beta primer mix. MiXCR was run by TCRdb on the 5' RACE reads, yielding one entry per CDR3 protein. The table lists about 690,000 distinct CDR3 sequences, about 43% of them singletons. The specimen sequenced was blood. These TCRs come from an older man in good health.

J is TRBJ2-7 and V is TRBV7-2; the D is unclear. This CDR3 is 15 amino acids long. The ends were cut back, 2 bases at V and 2 bases at J, with 13 bases in the middle. Germline V lookup: CDR1 SGHTA, CDR2 FQGNSA. The CDR3 DNA follows: TGTGCCAGCAGCTTACAGGTTTCGATAACCTACGAGCAGTACTTC. Residues: CASSLQVSITYEQYF.

This clonotype was seen only a few times. The chain carries TRBV6-5 and TRBJ2-3; 9 bases map to TRBD2. The CDR3 is 13 amino acids. V lost 8 bases and J lost 5; bases outside the gene matches: 5. CDR1 is MNHEY, CDR2 SVGAGI, per germline. The CDR3 bases are TGTGCCAGCGGCGGGGGGGCCAAAGATACGCAGTATTTT. This encodes CASGGGAKDTQYF.

The chain couples TRBV20-1 to TRBJ2-5; a weak D match, TRBD2 (6 bases). Trimming left V 7 bases short and J 2 bases short, with 17 bases between. Germline V gene lookup returns CDR1 DFQATT and CDR2 SNEGSKA (reference sequence). This CDR3 is 14 amino acids long. The CDR3, as DNA: TGCAGTGGGGACTCGCGGACGCTACAAGAGACCCAGTACTTC. Residues: CSGDSRTLQETQYF.

The chain uses TRBV5-1 and TRBJ2-2; D is possibly TRBD2 (6 bases). This CDR3 contains 15 residues. V lost 8 bases and J lost 1, with 15 bases in between. The germline CDR1 and CDR2 sequences are SGHRS and YFSETQ. The CDR3 DNA follows: TGCGCCAGTAGCCAGCCGGGGGTGAACACCGGGGAGCTGTTTTTT. Amino acid sequence: CASSQPGVNTGELFF.

This clonotype was seen only once. A read error may produce the germline difference seen at one junction end. The chain links TRBV7-2 to TRBJ2-5, with D perhaps assigned TRBD1 or TRBD2 (5 bases each). CDR1 and CDR2 (germline): SGHTA, FQGNSA. The CDR3 spans 12 residues. CDR3 residues: CASSLRGEAQYF. The CDR3 DNA reads TGTGCCAGCAGCTTAAGGGGAGAGGCCCAGTACTTC.

This clonotype was detected a few times. This chain uses TRBV6-1 with TRBJ2-5; D is unclear. This CDR3 contains 14 residues. Germline V gene lookup returns CDR1 MNHNS and CDR2 SASEGT. The V end lost 2 bases, the J end lost 4 bases, and 11 bases lay between the germline ends. The CDR3 coding sequence is TGTGCCAGCAGTGAACTCGTCCAGGCAGAGACCCAGTACTTC. It translates to CASSELVQAETQYF.

Notes on this clonotype: A much larger clonotype is one base distant, so this may be a read error. This chain uses TRBV7-2 with TRBJ2-3; D gene unclear. V was shortened by 5 bases and J by 2 bases, with 20 bases between the two germline ends. The germline V gene has CDR1 SGHTA and CDR2 FQGNSA. This CDR3 is 17 amino acids long. CDR3 in DNA: TGTGCCAGCAGCATACGCCGGGCCCTCCCTTACACAGATACGCAGTATTTT. It encodes CASSIRRALPYTDTQYF. The whole variable domain, filled in from reference TRBV7-2 and TRBJ2-3, reads GAGVSQSPSNKVTEKGKDVELRCDPISGHTALYWYRQSLGQGLEFLIYFQGNSAPDKSGLPSDRFSAERTGGSVSTLTIQRTQQEDSAVYLCASSIRRALPYTDTQYFGPGTRLTVL.

The sample holds many counts of this clonotype. The chain has TRBV20-1 and TRBJ2-1, with 7 bases matching TRBD1. The V gene's germline CDR1 is DFQATT and CDR2 SNEGSKA (reference sequence). The V gene end was trimmed by 4 bases and the J gene end by 8 bases; junction bases not matched to a gene: 2. The CDR3 is 11 amino acids. CDR3 residues: CSAKGAHEQFF. DNA of the CDR3: TGCAGTGCTAAGGGGGCGCATGAGCAGTTCTTC.

The genes are TRBV4-2 and TRBJ2-5, with a weak D call TRBD2 (5 bases). V lost 0 bases and J 5 bases, leaving 13 bases between the germline ends. The germline gives CDR1 LGHNA, CDR2 YNFKEQ. The CDR3 runs 15 residues. Here the CDR3 DNA reads TGTGCCAGCAGCCAAGATCCCGGGGAATGGGAGACCCAGTACTTC. It translates to CASSQDPGEWETQYF.

This sequence joins TRBV28 and TRBJ1-1; D possibly corresponds to TRBD1 (5 bases). CDR3 size: 11 residues. V lost 10 bases and J lost 2, with 8 bases in between. Germline V CDR1 and CDR2: MDHEN, SYDVKM. Here the CDR3 DNA reads TGTGCCACGAGGGGTAACACTGAAGCTTTCTTT. This translates into CATRGNTEAFF.

Of note for this clonotype: The germline gene is not matched at one end of the junction; a read error may be the cause. The chain couples TRBV6-2 or TRBV6-3 to TRBJ1-1; D gene unclear. The CDR3 extends over 19 amino acids. The germline CDR1 and CDR2 sequences are MNHEY and SVGEGT. This CDR3 is CASSYSKPSGPRINTGAFF. CDR3 DNA sequence: TGTGCCAGCAGTTACTCCAAACCTTCTGGGCCACGGATAAACACTGGAGCTTTCTTT.

This clonotype was counted between two and nine times. The CDR3 protein is CASSPRAGGPYEQYF. CDR3 sequence (DNA): TGTGCCAGCAGCCCACGAGCGGGGGGGCCTTACGAGCAGTACTTC. The V call is TRBV7-2, the J call TRBJ2-7; 10 bases align to TRBD2. Germline CDR1 and CDR2: SGHTA and FQGNSA. V was clipped by 5 bases and J by 4 bases; unmatched bases: 8. This CDR3 is 15 amino acids long.

This clonotype was detected ten times or more. The chain has TRBV7-2 and TRBJ2-1; possibly TRBD2 for D (5 bases). Trimming left V 2 bases short and J 6 bases short, with 14 bases between. Germline V CDR1 and CDR2: SGHTA, FQGNSA. The CDR3 totals 15 residues. CDR3 loop: CASSLTTGRANEQFF. The CDR3 DNA reads TGTGCCAGCAGCTTAACAACGGGAAGGGCCAATGAGCAGTTCTTC.

This clonotype was recorded a few times. The chain joins TRBV6-6 to TRBJ1-6; TRBD1 aligns across 7 bases. The V gene end was trimmed by 11 bases and the J gene end by 7 bases; junction bases not matched to a gene: 8. This CDR3 comprises 13 residues. CDR1 is MNHNY, CDR2 SVGAGI, per germline (reference sequence). The CDR3 reads CASSGQSNSPLHF. CDR3 coding DNA: TGTGCCTCCTCGGGACAGTCAAATTCACCCCTCCACTTT.

The J gene is TRBJ2-7, the V gene TRBV7-6, with a weak D call TRBD1 (6 bases). Germline CDR1 SGHVS, CDR2 FNYEAQ. CDR3 length: 13 residues. Trimming cost V 5 bases and J 3 bases, with 11 bases left between them. The CDR3 loop is CASSITGNYEQYF. DNA of the CDR3: TGTGCCAGCAGCATAACAGGGAACTACGAGCAGTACTTC.

This clonotype was detected only a few times. The rearrangement uses TRBV20-1 and TRBJ2-1; 11 bases line up with TRBD2. The germline gives CDR1 DFQATT, CDR2 SNEGSKA (reference sequence). V was pared by 3 bases and J by 2 bases, with 12 bases of the junction left unmatched. This CDR3 comprises 18 residues. The CDR3 is CSASGRGTSGRPYNEQFF. For the CDR3, the DNA is TGCAGTGCTAGTGGGCGGGGGACTAGCGGACGCCCCTACAATGAGCAGTTCTTC.

This clonotype occurred many times. The J gene is TRBJ2-3, the V gene TRBV6-7; 8 positions match TRBD1. TRBV6-7 is recorded as an ORF, its role being uncertain. The V and J ends lost 10 bases and 4 bases, in that order; junction bases with no gene match: 7. The CDR3 totals 13 residues. The CDR3 DNA is TGTGCCACCCTCGGACAGGGACCAGATACGCAGTATTTT. Residues: CATLGQGPDTQYF.

The chain uses TRBV25-1 and TRBJ1-1; no clear D. Germline V CDR1 and CDR2: MGHDK, SYGVNS. The V gene lost 4 bases and the J gene lost 5 bases, with 11 bases spanning the gap. The CDR3 length is 13 residues. CDR3 sequence (DNA): TGTGCCAGCAGTGTAAAGGGCTGGACTGAAGCTTTCTTT. The encoded protein is CASSVKGWTEAFF.

The chain employs TRBV12-3 or TRBV12-4 and TRBJ1-1; 8 positions agree with TRBD1. The CDR3 consists of 15 residues. The J segment lost 5 bases and the V segment lost 6 bases, leaving 11 bases of the junction unmatched. The CDR3 reads CASRAGQGGKTEAFF. The CDR3 DNA reads as TGTGCCAGCAGGGCAGGACAGGGTGGGAAGACTGAAGCTTTCTTT.

This clonotype was recorded many times. The V and J genes are TRBV4-3 and TRBJ2-3; 8 bases align to TRBD2. The CDR3 runs to 17 residues. V shed 1 base and J 1 base; nucleotides not matched to a gene: 7. The germline gives CDR1 LGHNA, CDR2 YSLEER. The CDR3: CASSQGRSGGRTDTQYF. CDR3 nucleotides: TGCGCCAGCAGCCAAGGGAGGAGCGGGGGACGCACAGATACGCAGTATTTT.

The chain links TRBV5-1 to TRBJ1-2; 9 bases are a match to TRBD1. Germline V lookup: CDR1 SGHRS, CDR2 YFSETQ. The J segment lost 5 bases and the V segment lost 4 bases, leaving 6 bases of the junction unmatched. The CDR3 length is 14 residues. The CDR3 here is CASSGSDRGYGYTF. CDR3 nucleotides: TGCGCCAGCAGCGGGTCGGACAGGGGATATGGCTACACCTTC.

The chain recombines TRBV20-1 with TRBJ2-3; no reliable D call. The CDR3 sequence is 15 residues long. Germline assignment: CDR1 DFQATT and CDR2 SNEGSKA (reference sequence). The V end was cut by 2 bases, the J end by 0 bases, with 12 bases between. The DNA for the CDR3 is TGCAGTGCTAGACGGCTGGGATCTAGCACAGATACGCAGTATTTT. Translating it yields CSARRLGSSTDTQYF.

The rearrangement uses TRBV12-3 or TRBV12-4 and TRBJ1-4; D unclear. The CDR3 is 15 amino acids. Trimming removed 1 base from V and 0 bases from J, with 6 bases in between. For the CDR3, the DNA is TGTGCCAGCAGTTTAGACCTTTCAACTAATGAAAAACTGTTTTTT. Protein sequence: CASSLDLSTNEKLFF.